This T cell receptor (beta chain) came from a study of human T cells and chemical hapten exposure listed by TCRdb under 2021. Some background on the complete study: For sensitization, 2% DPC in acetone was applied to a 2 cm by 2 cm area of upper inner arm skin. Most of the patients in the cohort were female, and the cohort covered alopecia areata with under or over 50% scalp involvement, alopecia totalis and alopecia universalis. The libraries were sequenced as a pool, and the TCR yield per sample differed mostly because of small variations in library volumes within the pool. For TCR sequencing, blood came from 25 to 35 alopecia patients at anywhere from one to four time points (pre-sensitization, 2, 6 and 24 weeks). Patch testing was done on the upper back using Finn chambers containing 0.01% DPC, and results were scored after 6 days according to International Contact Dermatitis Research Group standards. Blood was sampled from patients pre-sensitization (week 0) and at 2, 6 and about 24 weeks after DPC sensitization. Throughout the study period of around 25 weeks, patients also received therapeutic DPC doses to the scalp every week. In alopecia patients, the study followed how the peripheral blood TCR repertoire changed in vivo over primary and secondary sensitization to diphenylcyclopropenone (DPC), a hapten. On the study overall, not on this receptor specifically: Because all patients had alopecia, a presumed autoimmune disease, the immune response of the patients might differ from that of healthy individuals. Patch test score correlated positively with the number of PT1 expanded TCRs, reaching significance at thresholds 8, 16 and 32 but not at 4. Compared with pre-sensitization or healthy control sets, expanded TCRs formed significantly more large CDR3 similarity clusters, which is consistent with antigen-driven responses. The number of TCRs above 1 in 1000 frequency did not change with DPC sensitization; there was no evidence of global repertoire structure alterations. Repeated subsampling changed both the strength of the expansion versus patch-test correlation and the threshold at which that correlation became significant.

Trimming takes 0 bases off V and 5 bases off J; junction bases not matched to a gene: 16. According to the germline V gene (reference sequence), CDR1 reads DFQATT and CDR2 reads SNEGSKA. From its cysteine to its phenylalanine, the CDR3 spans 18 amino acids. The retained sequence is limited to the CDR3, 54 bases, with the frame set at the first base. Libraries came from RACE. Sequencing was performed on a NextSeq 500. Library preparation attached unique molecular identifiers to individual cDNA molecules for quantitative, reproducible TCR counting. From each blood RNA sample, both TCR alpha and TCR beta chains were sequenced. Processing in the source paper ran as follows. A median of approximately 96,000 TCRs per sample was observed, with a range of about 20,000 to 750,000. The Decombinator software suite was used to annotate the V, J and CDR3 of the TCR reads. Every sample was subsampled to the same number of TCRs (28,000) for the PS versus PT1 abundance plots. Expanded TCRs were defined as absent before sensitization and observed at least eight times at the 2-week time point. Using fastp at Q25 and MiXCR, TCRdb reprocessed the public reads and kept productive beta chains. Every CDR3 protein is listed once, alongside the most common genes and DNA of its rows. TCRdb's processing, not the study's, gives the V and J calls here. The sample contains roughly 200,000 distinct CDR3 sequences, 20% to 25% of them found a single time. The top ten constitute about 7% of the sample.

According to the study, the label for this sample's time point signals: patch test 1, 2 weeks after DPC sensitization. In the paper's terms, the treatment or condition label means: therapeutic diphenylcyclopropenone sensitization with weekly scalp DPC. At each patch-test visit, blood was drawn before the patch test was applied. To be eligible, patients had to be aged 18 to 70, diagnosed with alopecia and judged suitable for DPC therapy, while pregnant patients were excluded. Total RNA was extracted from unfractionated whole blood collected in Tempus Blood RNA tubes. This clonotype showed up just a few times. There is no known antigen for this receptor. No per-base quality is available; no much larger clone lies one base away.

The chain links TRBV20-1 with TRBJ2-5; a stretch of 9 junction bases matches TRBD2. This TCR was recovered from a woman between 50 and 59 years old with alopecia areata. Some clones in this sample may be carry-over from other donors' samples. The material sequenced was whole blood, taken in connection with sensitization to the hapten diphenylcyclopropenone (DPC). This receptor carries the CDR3 CSARDLGGRGSGWETQYF. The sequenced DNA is TGCAGTGCTAGAGATTTGGGCGGGAGGGGGTCTGGTTGGGAGACCCAGTACTTC.